This T cell receptor beta chain was documented in a study of cytomegalovirus exposure and HLA in healthy donors. The CDR3 runs to 14 residues. Trimming cost V 0 bases and J 3 bases, with 7 bases left between them. Per the germline V gene, CDR1 is MRHNA and CDR2 is SNTAGT. Vbeta (60) and Jbeta (13) primers were used in the PCR. The table came from immunoSEQ multiplex PCR; TCRdb's copy has only in-frame clones and leaves some out. The sample lists approximately 110,000 clones; approximately 81% were seen once. As regards this clone: Antigen: not known.

Study-wide results and caveats: About 90% or about 30% of the time was how often most TCR beta V segments were productive, according to an earlier analysis. A list of approximately 160 TCR beta chains associated with cytomegalovirus was given.

The origin of this receptor is a woman aged 18-29 years in good health and CMV-seropositive. Sequencing was carried out using PBMCs. The rearrangement joins TRBV6-4 to TRBJ2-3; a possible D gene is TRBD2 (5 bases). The CDR3 sequence is CASSDSLATDTQYF. CDR3 nucleotides: TGTGCCAGCAGTGACTCCCTAGCTACAGATACGCAGTATTTT.